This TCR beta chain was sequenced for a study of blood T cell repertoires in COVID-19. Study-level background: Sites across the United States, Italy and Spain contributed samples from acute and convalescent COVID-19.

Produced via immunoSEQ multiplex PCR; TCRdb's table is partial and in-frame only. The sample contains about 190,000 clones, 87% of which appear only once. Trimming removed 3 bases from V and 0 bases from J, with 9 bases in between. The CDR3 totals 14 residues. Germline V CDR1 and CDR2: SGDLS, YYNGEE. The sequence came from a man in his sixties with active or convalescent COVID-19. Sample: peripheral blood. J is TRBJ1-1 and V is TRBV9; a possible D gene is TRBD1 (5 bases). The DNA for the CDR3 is TGTGCCAGCAGCGCGACAGTACTGAACACTGAAGCTTTCTTT. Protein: CASSATVLNTEAFF. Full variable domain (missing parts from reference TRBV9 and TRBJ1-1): DSGVTQTPKHLITATGQRVTLRCSPRSGDLSVYWYQQSLDQGLQFLIQYYNGEERAKGNILERFSAQQFPDLHSELNLSSLELGDSALYFCASSATVLNTEAFFGQGTRLTVV.